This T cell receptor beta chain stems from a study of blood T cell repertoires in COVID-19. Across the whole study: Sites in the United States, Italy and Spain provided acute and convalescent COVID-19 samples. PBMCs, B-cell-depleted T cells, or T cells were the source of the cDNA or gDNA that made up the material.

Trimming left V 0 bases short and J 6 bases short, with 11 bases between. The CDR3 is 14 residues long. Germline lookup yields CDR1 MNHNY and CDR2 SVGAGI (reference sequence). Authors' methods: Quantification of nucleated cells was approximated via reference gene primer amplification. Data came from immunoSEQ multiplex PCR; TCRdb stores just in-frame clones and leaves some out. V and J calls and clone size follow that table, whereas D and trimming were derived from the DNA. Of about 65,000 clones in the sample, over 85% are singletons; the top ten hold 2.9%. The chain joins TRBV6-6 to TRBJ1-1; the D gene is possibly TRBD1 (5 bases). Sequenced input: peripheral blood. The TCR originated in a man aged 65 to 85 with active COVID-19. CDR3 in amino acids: CASSYSEGLAEAFF. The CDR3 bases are TGTGCCAGCAGTTACTCCGAGGGACTGGCTGAAGCTTTCTTT.